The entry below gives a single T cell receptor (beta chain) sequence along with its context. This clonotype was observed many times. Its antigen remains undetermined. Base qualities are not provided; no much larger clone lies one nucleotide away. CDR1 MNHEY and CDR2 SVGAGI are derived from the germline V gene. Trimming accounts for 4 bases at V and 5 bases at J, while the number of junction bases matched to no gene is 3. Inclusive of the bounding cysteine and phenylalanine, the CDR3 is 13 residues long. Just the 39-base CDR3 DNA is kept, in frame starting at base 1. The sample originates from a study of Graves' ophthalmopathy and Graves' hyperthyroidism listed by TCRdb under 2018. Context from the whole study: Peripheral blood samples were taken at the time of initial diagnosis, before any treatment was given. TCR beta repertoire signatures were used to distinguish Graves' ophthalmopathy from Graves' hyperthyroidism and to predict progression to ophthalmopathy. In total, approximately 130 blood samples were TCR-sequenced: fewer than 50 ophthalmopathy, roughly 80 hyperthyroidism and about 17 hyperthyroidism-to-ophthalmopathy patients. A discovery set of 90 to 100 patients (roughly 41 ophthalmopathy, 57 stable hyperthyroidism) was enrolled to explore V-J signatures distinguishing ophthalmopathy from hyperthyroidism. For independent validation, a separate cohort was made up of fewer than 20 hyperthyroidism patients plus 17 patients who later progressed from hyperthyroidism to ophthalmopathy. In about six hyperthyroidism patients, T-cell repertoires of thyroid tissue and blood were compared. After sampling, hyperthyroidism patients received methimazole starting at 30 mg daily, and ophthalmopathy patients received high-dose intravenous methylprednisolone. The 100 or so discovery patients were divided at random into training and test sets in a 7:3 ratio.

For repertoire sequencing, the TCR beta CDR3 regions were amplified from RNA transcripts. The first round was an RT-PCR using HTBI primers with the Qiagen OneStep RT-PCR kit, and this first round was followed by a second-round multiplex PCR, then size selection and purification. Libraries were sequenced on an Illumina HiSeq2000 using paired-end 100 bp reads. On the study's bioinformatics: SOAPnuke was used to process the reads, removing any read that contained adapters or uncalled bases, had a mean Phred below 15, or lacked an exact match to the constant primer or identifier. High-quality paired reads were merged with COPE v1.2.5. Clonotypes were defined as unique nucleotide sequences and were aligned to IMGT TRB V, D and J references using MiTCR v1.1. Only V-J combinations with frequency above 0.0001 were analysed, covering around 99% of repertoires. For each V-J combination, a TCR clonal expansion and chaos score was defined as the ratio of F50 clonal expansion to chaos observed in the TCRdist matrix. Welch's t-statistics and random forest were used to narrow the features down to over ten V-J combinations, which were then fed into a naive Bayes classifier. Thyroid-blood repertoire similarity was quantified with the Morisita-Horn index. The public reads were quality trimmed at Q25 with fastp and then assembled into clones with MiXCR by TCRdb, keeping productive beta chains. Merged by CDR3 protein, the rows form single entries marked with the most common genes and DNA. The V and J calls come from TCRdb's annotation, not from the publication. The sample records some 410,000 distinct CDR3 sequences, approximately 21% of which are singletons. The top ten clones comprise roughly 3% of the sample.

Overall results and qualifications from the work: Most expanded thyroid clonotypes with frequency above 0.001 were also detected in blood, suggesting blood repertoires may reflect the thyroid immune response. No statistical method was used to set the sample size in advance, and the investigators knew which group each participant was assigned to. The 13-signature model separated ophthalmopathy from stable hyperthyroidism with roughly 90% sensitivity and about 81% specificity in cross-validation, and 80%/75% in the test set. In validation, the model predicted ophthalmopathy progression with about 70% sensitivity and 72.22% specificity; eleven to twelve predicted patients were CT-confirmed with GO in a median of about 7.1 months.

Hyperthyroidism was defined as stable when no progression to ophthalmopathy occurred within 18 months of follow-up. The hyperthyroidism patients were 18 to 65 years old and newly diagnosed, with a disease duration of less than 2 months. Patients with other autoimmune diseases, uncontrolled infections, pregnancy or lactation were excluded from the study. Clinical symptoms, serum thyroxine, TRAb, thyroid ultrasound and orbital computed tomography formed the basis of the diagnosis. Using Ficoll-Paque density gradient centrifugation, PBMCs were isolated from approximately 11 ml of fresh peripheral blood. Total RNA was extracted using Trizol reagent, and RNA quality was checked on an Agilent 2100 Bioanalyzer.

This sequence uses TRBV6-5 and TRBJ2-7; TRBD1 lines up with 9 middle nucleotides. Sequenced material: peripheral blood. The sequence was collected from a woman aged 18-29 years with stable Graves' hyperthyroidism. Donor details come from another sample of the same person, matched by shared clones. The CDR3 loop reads CASSLTGGNEQYF. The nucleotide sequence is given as TGTGCCAGCAGTTTAACAGGGGGCAACGAGCAGTACTTC.